One T cell receptor beta chain is described in this entry. What it binds is not known. Some clones are missing from TCRdb's copy, which holds only in-frame ones; the method was immunoSEQ multiplex PCR. Of some 35,000 clones listed, approximately 88% were seen once; the top ten hold more than 0.055%. The data are from a study of regulatory dendritic cells for organ transplantation. Study observations and caveats: Between individuals, the alloreactive memory CD8+ T cell pool differed considerably. Naive T cells showed high diversity, memory cells less, memory CD8+ least.

Per germline, CDR1 SGHAT and CDR2 FQNNGV. The CDR3 has 13 residues. Trimming at V came to 5 bases and at J to 3 bases, leaving 4 bases not matched to a gene. Naive CD45RA+ and memory CD45RO+ CD4+ or CD8+ T cells were FACS-sorted. Sequenced: naive CD4+ T cells from blood. Subset in this sample: CD45RA+ naive T cells. The clonotype was recovered from a human donor in good health. V and J are TRBV11-2 and TRBJ2-7; 7 positions match TRBD1. Here the CDR3 reads CASSPRQGYEQYF. CDR3 DNA: TGTGCCAGCAGCCCAAGACAGGGCTACGAGCAGTACTTC. Complete variable domain (other parts from reference TRBV11-2 and TRBJ2-7): EAGVAQSPRYKIIEKRQSVAFWCNPISGHATLYWYQQILGQGPKLLIQFQNNGVVDDSQLPKDRFSAERLKGVDSTLKIQPAKLEDSAVYLCASSPRQGYEQYFGPGTRLTVT.